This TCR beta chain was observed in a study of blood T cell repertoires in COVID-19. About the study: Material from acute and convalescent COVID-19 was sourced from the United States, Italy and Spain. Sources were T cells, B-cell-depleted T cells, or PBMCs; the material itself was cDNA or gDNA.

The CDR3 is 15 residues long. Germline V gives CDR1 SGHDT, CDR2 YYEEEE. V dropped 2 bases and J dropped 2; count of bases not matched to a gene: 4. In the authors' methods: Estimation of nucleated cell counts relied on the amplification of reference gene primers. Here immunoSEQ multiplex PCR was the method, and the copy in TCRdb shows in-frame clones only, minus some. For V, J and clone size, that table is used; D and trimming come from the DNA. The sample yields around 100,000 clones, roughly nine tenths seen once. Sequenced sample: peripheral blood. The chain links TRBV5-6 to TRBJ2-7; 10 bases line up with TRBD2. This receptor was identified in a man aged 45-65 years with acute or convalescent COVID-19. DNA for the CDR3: TGTGCCAGCAGCTTAAGTCTAGCGGGGGCCTACGAGCAGTACTTC. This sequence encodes CASSLSLAGAYEQYF.